These 31 T cell receptor beta chains came from one sample sequenced in a study of control samples from healthy donors and cancer patients. The table came from immunoSEQ multiplex PCR; TCRdb's copy has only in-frame clones and leaves some out. The repertoire holds about 73,000 clones, with 87% as singletons. Material: blood. These receptors originate from a woman in her fifties or sixties in good health.

The V and J genes are TRBV2 and TRBJ2-2; 7 bases line up with TRBD1. After removal of 6 bases from V and 2 bases from J, the junction contained 6 bases not matched to a gene. Germline V lookup: CDR1 SNHLY, CDR2 FYNNEI. The CDR3 loop spans 15 amino acids. The chain's CDR3 is CASSEWDRNTGELFF. DNA for the CDR3: TGTGCCAGCAGCGAATGGGACAGAAACACCGGGGAGCTGTTTTTT.

This rearrangement joins TRBV5-1 to TRBJ2-7, with D perhaps matching TRBD2 (6 bases). This CDR3 has 14 amino acids. Germline assignment: CDR1 SGHRS and CDR2 YFSETQ. The V end lost 2 bases, the J end lost 3 bases, and 12 bases lay between the germline ends. The CDR3, as DNA: TGCGCCAGCAGCTTCGGAGGGAGGAACTACGAGCAGTACTTC. It specifies CASSFGGRNYEQYF.

V usage is TRBV15 and J usage is TRBJ2-1; D is uncertain. Germline V CDR1 and CDR2: LNHNV, YYDKDF (reference sequence). Trimming cost V 1 base and J 8 bases, with 6 bases left between them. The CDR3 spans 12 residues. The DNA of the CDR3 is TGTGCCACCAGCAGAGGCTATGATGAGCAGTTCTTC. This gives the protein CATSRGYDEQFF.

V gene TRBV5-4 combines with J gene TRBJ2-2; D is perhaps TRBD2 (5 bases). V lost 0 bases and J lost 4, with 10 bases in between. CDR3 length: 15 amino acids. Germline V gene data show CDR1 as SGHNT and CDR2 as YYREEE (reference sequence). The CDR3 spells CASSLGRAGTGELFF. CDR3 DNA: TGTGCCAGCAGCTTGGGTAGGGCGGGCACCGGGGAGCTGTTTTTT.

The chain employs TRBV2 and TRBJ1-3, with 9 bases lining up with TRBD1. This CDR3 is 16 amino acids long. Germline loops: CDR1 SNHLY, CDR2 FYNNEI. V gave up 6 bases and J gave up 0 bases; unmatched junction bases: 6. The CDR3 loop is CASRKGQGPSGNTIYF. The DNA of the CDR3 is TGTGCCAGCAGAAAGGGACAGGGCCCCTCTGGAAACACCATATATTTT.

Concerning this clone itself: Germline and junction disagree at one end, which may indicate a read error. The rearrangement joins TRBV19 to TRBJ1-5, with TRBD1 identical over 8 bases. The CDR3 is 16 residues long. The germline gives CDR1 LNHDA, CDR2 SQIVND (reference sequence). The CDR3 sequence: CASRPPRSGGNQPQHF. CDR3 sequence (DNA): TGTGCCAGTAGACCTCCTAGGTCAGGGGGCAACCAGCCCCAGCATTTT. The full variable domain, its missing parts supplied by reference TRBV19 and TRBJ1-5, is DGGITQSPKYLFRKEGQNVTLSCEQNLNHDAMYWYRQDPGQGLRLIYYSQIVNDFQKGDIAEGYSVSREKKESFPLTVTSAQKNPTAFYLCASRPPRSGGNQPQHFGDGTRLSIL.

This chain uses TRBV28 with TRBJ2-7, with TRBD1 matching 8 bases. This CDR3 spans 15 amino acids. V lost 4 bases, J lost 2 bases, and 7 bases stayed unmatched. Germline V gene lookup returns CDR1 MDHEN and CDR2 SYDVKM. In DNA form, the CDR3 reads TGTGCCAGCAGTTCCCCCCGGGACAGGACCTACGAGCAGTACTTC. This translates into CASSSPRDRTYEQYF.

The CDR3 DNA follows: TGTGCCAGTAGTACAGACAGGGCCACTGAAGCTTTCTTT. Translation gives CASSTDRATEAFF. This chain links TRBV19 with TRBJ1-1, with TRBD1 matching over 7 bases. V trimming: 4 bases; J trimming: 4 bases; junction bases outside the gene matches: 3. The CDR3 extends over 13 amino acids. CDR1 and CDR2 (germline): LNHDA, SQIVND (reference sequence).

The chain uses TRBV11-2 and TRBJ2-5, with 11 bases matching TRBD2. The CDR3 consists of 15 residues. Germline CDR1 SGHAT, CDR2 FQNNGV. The J segment lost 4 bases and the V segment lost 5 bases, leaving 6 bases of the junction unmatched. The CDR3 sequence: CASSRPGLAGETQYF. The CDR3 DNA is TGTGCCAGCAGCAGGCCCGGACTAGCGGGAGAGACCCAGTACTTC.

CDR3 protein: CASSIGGNTEAFF. The CDR3 nucleotides are TGTGCCAGCAGCATAGGGGGAAACACTGAAGCTTTCTTT. This chain links TRBV6-4 with TRBJ1-1; TRBD1 is a possible D gene (6 bases). Germline V gene data show CDR1 as MRHNA and CDR2 as SNTAGT. Trimming cost V 6 bases and J 2 bases, with 10 bases left between them. This CDR3 has 13 amino acids.

The J gene is TRBJ1-2, the V gene TRBV6-5; 7 bases fit TRBD1. The CDR3 has 14 residues. CDR1 and CDR2 from the germline V gene are MNHEY and SVGAGI. The trim removed 8 bases at V and 4 bases at J, leaving 10 bases unmatched. The CDR3 is CASLERTGVYGYTF. CDR3 DNA: TGTGCCAGCCTCGAGCGGACAGGCGTCTATGGCTACACCTTC.

This chain joins TRBV6-5 and TRBJ1-5, with D maybe TRBD1 (5 bases). The V gene lost 2 bases and the J gene lost 0 bases, with 11 bases spanning the gap. Germline CDR1 and CDR2: MNHEY and SVGAGI. The CDR3 loop spans 16 amino acids. CDR3 sequence: CASSYRGAYSNQPQHF. CDR3 DNA sequence: TGTGCCAGCAGTTACAGGGGAGCATATAGCAATCAGCCCCAGCATTTT.

The chain is built from TRBV6-5 and TRBJ2-6; D is ambiguous. The CDR3 is 16 residues long. Per germline, CDR1 MNHEY and CDR2 SVGAGI. V shed 0 bases and J shed 3 bases, with 9 bases lying between them. CDR3 sequence: CASSYSTVGGANVLTF. The CDR3 DNA follows: TGTGCCAGCAGTTACTCGACTGTTGGTGGGGCCAACGTCCTGACTTTC.

The genes are TRBV28 and TRBJ1-2, with a weak D call TRBD1 (6 bases). This CDR3 spans 13 amino acids. CDR1 is MDHEN, CDR2 SYDVKM, per germline. V lost 10 bases and J 7 bases, leaving 19 bases between the germline ends. CDR3 sequence: CATISGAPFGYTF. CDR3 in DNA: TGTGCCACCATCTCGGGGGCCCCCTTTGGCTACACCTTC.

The J gene is TRBJ2-5, the V gene TRBV7-9; 10 nucleotides align to TRBD1. Trimming at V came to 4 bases and at J to 1 base, leaving 6 bases not matched to a gene. The CDR3 runs to 16 residues. Germline-derived CDR1 and CDR2 are SEHNR and FQNEAQ (reference sequence). DNA for the CDR3: TGTGCCAGCAGCTATGGACAGGGGGGAGGCCAAGAGACCCAGTACTTC. Amino acids: CASSYGQGGGQETQYF.

This chain links TRBV3-1 (or the pseudogene TRBV3-2) with TRBJ2-5, with no clear D. The CDR3 extends over 14 amino acids. Between the trimmed V and J ends, which lost 3 bases and 4 bases, there was a span of 12 bases. The germline V gene has CDR1 LGHDT and CDR2 YNNKEL (reference sequence). The CDR3 bases are TGTGCCAGCAGCCATGCGATGGAGACAGAGACCCAGTACTTC. Its protein is CASSHAMETETQYF.

V is TRBV5-4 and J is TRBJ2-3; 7 bases map to TRBD1. The CDR3 consists of 15 residues. In germline, CDR1 is SGHNT, CDR2 YYREEE (reference sequence). J gave up 4 bases and V 0 bases, and 5 bases lay outside the gene matches. The CDR3 sequence: CASSLDRGYADTQYF. DNA of the CDR3: TGTGCCAGCAGCTTGGACAGGGGATATGCAGATACGCAGTATTTT.

The chain couples TRBV5-1 to TRBJ2-7, with 9 bases fitting TRBD1. Germline CDR1 and CDR2: SGHRS and YFSETQ. This CDR3 spans 15 amino acids. V lost 0 bases to trimming and J lost 4 bases; unmatched junction nucleotides: 5. The chain's CDR3 is CASSLADDRGYEQYF. The CDR3 DNA reads TGCGCCAGCAGCTTGGCTGACGACAGGGGGTACGAGCAGTACTTC.

This clone occurred a few times. The gene calls are TRBV25-1 and TRBJ2-5; possibly TRBD2 for D (5 bases). The CDR3 is 12 amino acids. Per germline, CDR1 MGHDK and CDR2 SYGVNS. V was clipped by 6 bases and J by 5 bases, with 10 bases between them. The CDR3, as DNA: TGTGCCAGCAGCCGGACTCCGGAGACCCAGTACTTC. Its protein product is CASSRTPETQYF.

A few counts support this clone. V is TRBV9 and J is TRBJ2-3; the D gene is possibly TRBD1 (5 bases). V shed 4 bases and J shed 0 bases, with 18 bases lying between them. This CDR3 spans 17 amino acids. Looked up from germline, CDR1 is SGDLS and CDR2 is YYNGEE. The CDR3 loop reads CASSLIGAATSTDTQYF. CDR3 coding DNA: TGTGCCAGCAGCTTAATAGGGGCGGCCACTAGCACAGATACGCAGTATTTT.

V gene TRBV5-6 combines with J gene TRBJ2-7; 9 nucleotides line up with TRBD1. CDR1 SGHDT and CDR2 YYEEEE come from the germline V gene. V was pared by 1 base and J by 6 bases, with 8 bases of the junction left unmatched. The CDR3 sequence is 15 residues long. The CDR3 DNA reads TGTGCCAGCAGCTTGCAGGGACAGGGCGGTCGCGAGCAGTACTTC. It translates to CASSLQGQGGREQYF.

The chain has TRBV6-1 and TRBJ1-1; weak D call: TRBD1 (5 bases). The length of the CDR3 is 18 residues. Trimming stripped 0 bases from V and 3 bases from J, with 20 bases between. The germline CDR1 and CDR2 sequences are MNHNS and SASEGT. In nucleotides, the CDR3 is TGTGCCAGCAGTGAAGCCATTTGGAGGGGCCGCAGCGACACTGAAGCTTTCTTT. Translation: CASSEAIWRGRSDTEAFF.

This chain joins TRBV7-3 and TRBJ2-3; TRBD1 matches 10 bases. The germline CDR1 and CDR2 sequences are SGHTA and FQGTGA. The CDR3 has 15 residues. With 5 bases clipped from V and 5 bases from J, the junction kept 7 bases outside the gene matches. The CDR3 loop reads CASSQGTGVIDTQYF. The DNA for the CDR3 is TGTGCCAGCAGCCAAGGGACAGGGGTTATAGATACGCAGTATTTT.

This clone was detected only once. Written as DNA, the CDR3 is TGTGCCAGCAGCCTAGGGGCGACGTCCCTATACGAGCAGTACTTC. It translates to CASSLGATSLYEQYF. The genes are TRBV11-2 and TRBJ2-7; perhaps TRBD1 as D (5 bases). The germline CDR1 and CDR2 sequences are SGHAT and FQNNGV. V was pared by 5 bases and J by 4 bases, with 18 bases between. This CDR3 is 15 amino acids long.

Remarks on this clone: The same CDR3 can be traced to other DNA sequences in this sample. The chain joins TRBV28 to TRBJ2-7, with 12 bases aligning to TRBD2. Germline CDR1 reads MDHEN; CDR2 reads SYDVKM. J was trimmed by 1 base and V by 6 bases; bases with no gene match: 1. The CDR3 is 14 amino acids. CDR3 DNA: TGTGCCAGCAGGACTAGCGGGAGTTCCTACGAGCAGTACTTC. Translating gives CASRTSGSSYEQYF.

The rearrangement joins TRBV5-4 to TRBJ2-5; D is unresolved. The CDR3 is 15 amino acids. Germline CDR1 SGHNT, CDR2 YYREEE (reference sequence). The ends were cut back, 0 bases at V and 4 bases at J, with 13 bases in the middle. The CDR3 nucleotides are TGTGCCAGCAGCTTGGCCCTGACCGAGGTAGAGACCCAGTACTTC. Its translation is CASSLALTEVETQYF. Variable domain in full (rest from reference TRBV5-4 and TRBJ2-5): ETGVTQSPTHLIKTRGQQVTLRCSSQSGHNTVSWYQQALGQGPQFIFQYYREEENGRGNFPPRFSGLQFPNYSSELNVNALELDDSALYLCASSLALTEVETQYFGPGTRLLVL.

The CDR3 DNA follows: TGTGCCAGCGCCCGGGATACCGGGGAGCTGTTTTTT. Its protein product is CASARDTGELFF. The rearrangement links TRBV27 to TRBJ2-2; D possibly corresponds to TRBD2 (5 bases). The V end was cut by 8 bases, the J end by 5 bases, with 9 bases between. This CDR3 contains 12 residues. CDR1 and CDR2 (germline): MNHEY, SMNVEV (reference sequence).

This chain uses TRBV7-9 with TRBJ1-1; 7 bases agree with TRBD1. Trimming took 5 bases from V and 6 from J; bases not matched to a gene: 9. The CDR3 runs to 14 residues. CDR1 and CDR2 (germline): SEHNR, FQNEAQ (reference sequence). CDR3 loop: CASSLRQGGSEAFF. The CDR3 region has the DNA TGTGCCAGCAGCCTACGACAGGGAGGCTCTGAAGCTTTCTTT. The complete variable domain, with remaining parts taken from reference TRBV7-9 and TRBJ1-1, reads DTGVSQNPRHKITKRGQNVTFRCDPISEHNRLYWYRQTLGQGPEFLTYFQNEAQLEKSRLLSDRFSAERPKGSFSTLEIQRTEQGDSAMYLCASSLRQGGSEAFFGQGTRLTVV.

This clone was picked up a small number of times. J is TRBJ1-6 and V is TRBV3-1 (or the pseudogene TRBV3-2); possibly TRBD1 for D (5 bases). CDR1 is LGHDT, CDR2 YNNKEL, per germline (reference sequence). Deletions cut 2 bases from V and 7 bases from J, with 12 bases between. This CDR3 spans 15 amino acids. CDR3 DNA: TGTGCCAGCAGCCAATTTGGGGGTGGAAATTCACCCCTCCACTTT. It yields the protein CASSQFGGGNSPLHF.

J is TRBJ1-6 and V is TRBV27; D ambiguous. Germline V gene sequence: CDR1 MNHEY, CDR2 SMNVEV (reference sequence). The CDR3 length is 15 residues. V lost 2 bases and J 6 bases, leaving 11 bases between the germline ends. The CDR3 sequence is CASSLRTDGNSPLHF. CDR3 coding DNA: TGTGCCAGCAGTTTACGCACGGACGGTAATTCACCCCTCCACTTT.

The chain uses TRBV9 and TRBJ2-1; D possibly uses TRBD1 or TRBD2 (5 bases each). The CDR3 sequence is 17 residues long. Trimming removed 3 bases from V and 0 bases from J, with 16 bases in between. Germline V lookup: CDR1 SGDLS, CDR2 YYNGEE. CDR3 protein: CASSAGPTSLSYNEQFF. The CDR3 DNA is TGTGCCAGCAGCGCGGGACCGACTTCCCTCTCCTACAATGAGCAGTTCTTC.